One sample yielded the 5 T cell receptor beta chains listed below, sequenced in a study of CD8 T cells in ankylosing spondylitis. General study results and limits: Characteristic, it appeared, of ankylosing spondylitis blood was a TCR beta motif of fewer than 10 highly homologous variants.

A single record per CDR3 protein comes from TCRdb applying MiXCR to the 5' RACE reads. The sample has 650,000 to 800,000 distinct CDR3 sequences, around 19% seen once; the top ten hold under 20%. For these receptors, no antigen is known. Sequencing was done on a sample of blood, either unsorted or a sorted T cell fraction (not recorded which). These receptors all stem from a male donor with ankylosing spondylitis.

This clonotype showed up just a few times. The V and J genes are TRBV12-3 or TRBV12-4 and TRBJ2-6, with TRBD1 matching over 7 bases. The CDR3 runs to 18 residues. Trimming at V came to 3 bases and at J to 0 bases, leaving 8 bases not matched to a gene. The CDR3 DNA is TGTGCCAGCAGTTTGGGAGACAGGGAATTCTCTGGGGCCAACGTCCTGACTTTC. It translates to CASSLGDREFSGANVLTF.

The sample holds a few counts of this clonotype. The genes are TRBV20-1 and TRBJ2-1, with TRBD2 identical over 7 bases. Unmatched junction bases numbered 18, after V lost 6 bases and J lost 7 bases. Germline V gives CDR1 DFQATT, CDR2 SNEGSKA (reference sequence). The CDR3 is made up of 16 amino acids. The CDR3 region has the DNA TGCAGTGCACCCGACGCGGGGAGGGTTGGTGGGAATGAGCAGTTCTTC. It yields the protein CSAPDAGRVGGNEQFF.

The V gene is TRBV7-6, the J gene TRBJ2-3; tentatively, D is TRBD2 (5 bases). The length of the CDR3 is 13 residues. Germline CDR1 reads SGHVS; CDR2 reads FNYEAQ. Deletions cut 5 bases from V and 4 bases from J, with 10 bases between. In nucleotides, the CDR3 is TGTGCCAGCAGCGGAGGAAGGGCAGATACGCAGTATTTT. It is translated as CASSGGRADTQYF.

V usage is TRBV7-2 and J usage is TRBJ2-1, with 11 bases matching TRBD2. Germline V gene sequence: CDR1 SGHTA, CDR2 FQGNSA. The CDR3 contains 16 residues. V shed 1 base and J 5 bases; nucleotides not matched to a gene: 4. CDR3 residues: CASSLGVAGGDNEQFF. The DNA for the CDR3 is TGTGCCAGCAGCTTAGGGGTAGCGGGAGGGGACAATGAGCAGTTCTTC.

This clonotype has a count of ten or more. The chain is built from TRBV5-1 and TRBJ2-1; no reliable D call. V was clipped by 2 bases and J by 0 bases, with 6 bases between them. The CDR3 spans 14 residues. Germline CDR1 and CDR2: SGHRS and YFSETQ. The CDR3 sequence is CASSFTPSYNEQFF. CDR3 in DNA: TGCGCCAGCAGCTTCACACCCTCCTACAATGAGCAGTTCTTC.